The 30 T cell receptor beta chains below were found in one sample sequenced in a study of T-cell reconstitution after alpha-beta-depleted transplantation in children. Library preparation (for TCRbeta) was performed with unique molecular identifiers. Using its own MiXCR run on the PCR reads, TCRdb lists one record per CDR3 protein. The sample holds under 450,000 distinct CDR3 sequences, less than 15% seen once. The material sequenced was PBMCs, taken from the stem cell graft. These receptors were taken from a human donor who donated a stem cell graft to a child with Fanconi anemia.

This clonotype was seen a handful of times. The chain combines TRBV11-2 with TRBJ2-2; tentatively, D is TRBD1 (6 bases). Germline V CDR1 and CDR2: SGHAT, FQNNGV. V was pared by 5 bases and J by 8 bases, with 21 bases between. CDR3 length equals 16 residues. The CDR3 loop is CASSANRQGKGGELFF. CDR3 in DNA: TGTGCCAGCAGCGCGAACCGCCAGGGGAAGGGTGGGGAGCTGTTTTTT.

Here the CDR3 DNA reads TGTGCCAGCAGCTTATGGGGGGCCCAGGAGCAGTTCTTC. It encodes CASSLWGAQEQFF. V gene TRBV7-7 combines with J gene TRBJ2-1; D may be TRBD1 or TRBD2 (6 bases each). V lost 2 bases and J 10 bases, leaving 12 bases between the germline ends. Per germline, CDR1 SSHAT and CDR2 FNYEAQ (reference sequence). The CDR3 loop spans 13 amino acids.

This clonotype appeared a few times. The chain has TRBV20-1 and TRBJ1-4, with a tentative D call TRBD1 (5 bases). CDR1 and CDR2 from the germline V gene are DFQATT and SNEGSKA (reference sequence). This CDR3 spans 13 amino acids. Between the trimmed V and J ends, which lost 6 bases and 6 bases, there was a span of 14 bases. The CDR3 DNA reads TGCAGTGCCCGATTGGGGGGTTATGAAAAACTGTTTTTT. This gives the protein CSARLGGYEKLFF.

This chain uses TRBV7-2 with TRBJ2-3; D possibly corresponds to TRBD2 (7 bases). V was pared by 3 bases and J by 4 bases, with 17 bases between. Germline assignment: CDR1 SGHTA and CDR2 FQGNSA. This CDR3 is built from 16 residues. The CDR3 bases are TGTGCCAGCAGCTTCCCAGTGGGGGGGGCCCCAGATACGCAGTATTTT. This sequence encodes CASSFPVGGAPDTQYF.

This clonotype was counted a few times. The V and J genes are TRBV9 and TRBJ1-1; D is unresolved. Germline V gene data show CDR1 as SGDLS and CDR2 as YYNGEE. V lost 5 bases, J lost 2 bases, and 13 bases lay in between. The CDR3 runs to 14 residues. CDR3 sequence: CASSRGITNTEAFF. CDR3 in DNA: TGTGCCAGCAGTCGAGGGATCACAAACACTGAAGCTTTCTTT. The full variable domain, with the rest looked up from reference TRBV9 and TRBJ1-1, is DSGVTQTPKHLITATGQRVTLRCSPRSGDLSVYWYQQSLDQGLQFLIQYYNGEERAKGNILERFSAQQFPDLHSELNLSSLELGDSALYFCASSRGITNTEAFFGQGTRLTVV.

There are a few counts of this clonotype. The V and J genes are TRBV7-2 and TRBJ1-1, with D unresolved. The CDR3 covers 13 residues. Trimming took off 1 base at V and 3 bases at J, with 6 bases between the two ends. CDR1 and CDR2 (germline): SGHTA, FQGNSA. CDR3 coding DNA: TGTGCCAGCAGCTTAGTAATCGACACTGAAGCTTTCTTT. It encodes CASSLVIDTEAFF.

This rearrangement joins TRBV20-1 to TRBJ2-7; TRBD2 is a possible D gene (6 bases). The CDR3 runs 12 residues. Germline V gene lookup returns CDR1 DFQATT and CDR2 SNEGSKA (reference sequence). The V end was cut by 5 bases, the J end by 3 bases, with 11 bases between. CDR3: CSAGPDYYEQYV. CDR3 sequence (DNA): TGCAGTGCTGGCCCGGACTACTACGAGCAGTACGTC.

This clonotype was seen many times. CDR3 region: CSAGVLSEQYF. The CDR3 DNA follows: TGCAGTGCTGGAGTGCTCTCGGAGCAGTACTTC. The chain combines TRBV20-1 with TRBJ2-7; D not resolved. Between the trimmed V and J ends, which lost 5 bases and 7 bases, there was a span of 12 bases. The CDR3 consists of 11 residues. From germline, CDR1 is DFQATT and CDR2 SNEGSKA (reference sequence).

This clonotype was detected ten times or more. The V and J genes are TRBV5-6 and TRBJ2-1; D gene ambiguous. V was pared by 0 bases and J by 10 bases, with 14 bases between. Germline V gene sequence: CDR1 SGHDT, CDR2 YYEEEE. The CDR3 is 14 residues long. The CDR3 protein is CASSLEVSVKEQFF. CDR3 nucleotides: TGTGCCAGCAGCTTGGAGGTGTCCGTAAAGGAGCAGTTCTTC.

Many counts were recorded for this clonotype. The junction does not match germline at one end; this may be a read error. The rearrangement joins TRBV11-2 to TRBJ2-2; tentatively, D is TRBD1 (5 bases). CDR3 length: 14 amino acids. The V gene's germline CDR1 is SGHAT and CDR2 FQNNGV. CDR3 protein: CASSLGLYTGELFF. DNA for the CDR3: TGCGCCAGCAGCTTGGGGCTGTACACCGGGGAGCTGTTTTTT.

J is TRBJ2-7 and V is TRBV2; 8 nucleotides align to TRBD2. The germline CDR1 and CDR2 sequences are SNHLY and FYNNEI. V dropped 2 bases and J dropped 3; count of bases not matched to a gene: 9. This CDR3 has 16 amino acids. The CDR3 here is CASSEYSTGGRYEQYF. In DNA, the CDR3 is TGTGCCAGCAGTGAATATTCTACGGGAGGGCGCTACGAGCAGTACTTC.

The CDR3 loop reads CASSQGGGGNEQFF. Here the CDR3 DNA reads TGTGCCAGCAGCCAAGGCGGGGGGGGCAATGAGCAGTTCTTC. V usage is TRBV4-2 and J usage is TRBJ2-1; 9 positions match TRBD2. CDR3 length: 14 residues. The V gene's germline CDR1 is LGHNA and CDR2 YNFKEQ. With V trimmed by 1 base and J by 6 bases, 1 base remained unmatched.

The V and J genes are TRBV6-2 or TRBV6-3 and TRBJ2-7; 9 bases fit TRBD2. Germline-derived CDR1 and CDR2 are MNHEY and SVGEGT. There are 17 residues in the CDR3. The junction had 18 bases not matched to a gene; V was cut back by 5 bases and J by 7 bases. CDR3 residues: CASSNRRALLAGFEQYF. The CDR3 region has the DNA TGTGCCAGCAGTAACCGACGAGCTTTGCTAGCGGGGTTTGAGCAGTACTTC.

V is TRBV21-1 and J is TRBJ2-7; the DNA was not compared with TRBD1, the D call given in the table. TRBV21-1 is a recognized pseudogene. The CDR3 runs 16 residues. CDR3 sequence (DNA): TGTGCCAGCAGCAAAGGGGTCAGGCGAAGCTCCTACGAGCAGTACTTC. This translates into CASSKGVRRSSYEQYF.

This chain connects TRBV25-1 to TRBJ1-1, with 7 bases lining up with TRBD1. This CDR3 is 16 amino acids long. V lost 4 bases and J lost 6; bases outside the gene matches: 14. The germline CDR1 and CDR2 sequences are MGHDK and SYGVNS. CDR3 amino acids: CASSVWDSLDDSEAFF. Here the CDR3 DNA reads TGTGCCAGCAGTGTGTGGGACAGTCTGGATGACTCTGAAGCTTTCTTT.

The V call is TRBV5-5, the J call TRBJ2-7; D tentatively reads TRBD1 or TRBD2 (5 bases each). Per the germline V gene, CDR1 is SGHKS and CDR2 is YYEKEE (reference sequence). Between the trimmed V and J ends, which lost 4 bases and 6 bases, there was a span of 17 bases. This CDR3 contains 14 residues. The DNA for the CDR3 is TGTGCCAGCAGCGTCGAGGGGTCCCTCAGCGAGCAGTACGTC. Its protein is CASSVEGSLSEQYV.

This clonotype has only a few counts. The V call is TRBV18, the J call TRBJ1-5; tentatively, D is TRBD1 (5 bases). Looked up from germline, CDR1 is KGHSH and CDR2 is LQKENI. V was clipped by 3 bases and J by 3 bases, with 9 bases between them. This CDR3 region has 14 residues. CDR3 nucleotide sequence: TGTGCCAGCTCACCGGGGCTGAACAATCAGCCCCAGCATTTT. Protein sequence: CASSPGLNNQPQHF.

Ten or more counts support this clonotype. V usage is TRBV9 and J usage is TRBJ1-1, with D maybe TRBD1 (6 bases). Trimming pared 4 bases from V and 11 bases from J, leaving 24 bases between. There are 15 residues in the CDR3. The V gene's germline CDR1 is SGDLS and CDR2 YYNGEE. The CDR3 sequence: CASSPRPKTGAQAFF. CDR3 nucleotides: TGTGCCAGCAGCCCCCGCCCGAAGACAGGCGCCCAGGCTTTCTTT.

The gene calls are TRBV7-9 and TRBJ2-7; D is uncertain. Deletions cut 5 bases from V and 4 bases from J, with 12 bases between. CDR1 SEHNR and CDR2 FQNEAQ come from the germline V gene (reference sequence). The CDR3 runs to 13 residues. This CDR3 reads CASSKNTVYEQYV. In nucleotides, the CDR3 is TGTGCCAGCAGCAAGAATACAGTGTACGAGCAGTACGTC.

There are a few counts of this clonotype. This chain joins TRBV4-3 and TRBJ1-1; 8 bases are shared with TRBD1. The V and J ends lost 0 bases and 5 bases, in that order; junction bases with no gene match: 14. The CDR3 runs to 18 residues. Germline V CDR1 and CDR2: LGHNA, YSLEER. The CDR3 DNA reads TGCGCCAGCAGCCAAGATCTCCGGCAGGGGGCGGGTCGGACTGAAGCTTTCTTT. Protein: CASSQDLRQGAGRTEAFF.

This clonotype occurred many times. The CDR3 sequence: CSVASGAKNIQYF. Written as DNA, the CDR3 is TGCAGCGTTGCGTCGGGGGCCAAAAACATTCAGTACTTC. The chain joins TRBV29-1 to TRBJ2-4; weak D call: TRBD2 (5 bases). V lost 4 bases, J lost 1 base, and 8 bases lay in between. Germline assignment: CDR1 SQVTM and CDR2 ANQGSEA. This CDR3 is 13 amino acids long.

CDR3 nucleotide sequence: TGTGCCAGCAAAATGGGGGAGGTGACTGAAGCTTTCTTT. Amino acids: CASKMGEVTEAFF. The chain joins TRBV12-3 or TRBV12-4 to TRBJ1-1; perhaps TRBD1 as D (5 bases). The CDR3 is made up of 13 amino acids. V was shortened by 7 bases and J by 5 bases, with 14 bases between the two germline ends.

The rearrangement joins TRBV20-1 to TRBJ2-3; TRBD2 matches at 8 bases. CDR1 DFQATT and CDR2 SNEGSKA come from the germline V gene (reference sequence). Trimming removed 6 bases from V and 3 bases from J; junction bases left unmatched: 8. The CDR3 is 14 residues long. The CDR3 is CSAPTAGVTDTQYF. The CDR3 DNA reads TGCAGTGCGCCGACAGCGGGGGTGACAGATACGCAGTATTTT.

The CDR3 coding sequence is TGCAGCGTTAATTCCGGGACAGGGATCAGAGATACGCAGTATTTT. This sequence encodes CSVNSGTGIRDTQYF. V is TRBV29-1 and J is TRBJ2-3; 9 nucleotides line up with TRBD1. The J segment lost 5 bases and the V segment lost 5 bases, leaving 11 bases of the junction unmatched. Germline-derived CDR1 and CDR2 are SQVTM and ANQGSEA. CDR3 length: 15 amino acids.

At least ten counts were recorded for this clonotype. The V and J genes are TRBV7-9 and TRBJ1-1, with unresolved D. The CDR3 has 12 amino acids. Per the germline V gene, CDR1 is SEHNR and CDR2 is FQNEAQ (reference sequence). V lost 3 bases and J 9 bases, leaving 11 bases between the germline ends. This CDR3 is CASSFGSLKAFF. The CDR3 DNA sequence: TGTGCCAGCAGCTTCGGGTCCCTCAAAGCTTTCTTT. Full variable domain (outside the CDR3, taken from reference TRBV7-9 and TRBJ1-1): DTGVSQNPRHKITKRGQNVTFRCDPISEHNRLYWYRQTLGQGPEFLTYFQNEAQLEKSRLLSDRFSAERPKGSFSTLEIQRTEQGDSAMYLCASSFGSLKAFFGQGTRLTVV.

The rearrangement links TRBV20-1 to TRBJ2-2; D not certain. Germline V gene data show CDR1 as DFQATT and CDR2 as SNEGSKA (reference sequence). V was pared by 3 bases and J by 5 bases, with 7 bases between. This CDR3 region has 12 residues. CDR3 in DNA: TGCAGTGCTAGTAGGGAAACCGGGGAGCTGTTTTTT. Translation: CSASRETGELFF.

This clonotype was counted many times. J is TRBJ1-1 and V is TRBV5-5; D gene uncertain. CDR1 SGHKS and CDR2 YYEKEE come from the germline V gene (reference sequence). CDR3 size: 13 residues. Trimming pared 2 bases from V and 2 bases from J, leaving 7 bases between. In DNA form, the CDR3 reads TGTGCCAGCAGCTTAGGGTACAACACTGAAGCTTTCTTT. Protein product: CASSLGYNTEAFF.

In its sample, this clonotype was seen a few times. The rearrangement joins TRBV2 to TRBJ2-3, with D possibly TRBD2 on 5 matching bases. V was cut by 7 bases and J by 6 bases, with 8 bases left in between. Germline assignment: CDR1 SNHLY and CDR2 FYNNEI. The CDR3 runs 11 residues. CDR3 sequence: CASTGSDTQYF. The CDR3 DNA follows: TGTGCCAGCACGGGGTCTGATACGCAGTATTTT.

In its sample, this clonotype was seen many times. This chain connects TRBV12-3 or TRBV12-4 to TRBJ1-1, with TRBD1 as a possible D gene (5 bases). The CDR3 is 14 residues long. V was cut by 7 bases and J by 0 bases, with 12 bases left in between. CDR3 sequence: CASTLGRLNTEAFF. The CDR3 DNA reads as TGTGCCAGCACCTTGGGACGGCTGAACACTGAAGCTTTCTTT.

This sequence joins TRBV6-1 and TRBJ2-3, with D tentatively TRBD1 (6 bases). The CDR3 is 15 amino acids. Germline loops: CDR1 MNHNS, CDR2 SASEGT. V shed 6 bases and J shed 2 bases, with 15 bases lying between them. CDR3 coding DNA: TGTGCCAGCAGCATCGGGACACAGAACACAGATACGCAGTATTTT. The encoded protein is CASSIGTQNTDTQYF.